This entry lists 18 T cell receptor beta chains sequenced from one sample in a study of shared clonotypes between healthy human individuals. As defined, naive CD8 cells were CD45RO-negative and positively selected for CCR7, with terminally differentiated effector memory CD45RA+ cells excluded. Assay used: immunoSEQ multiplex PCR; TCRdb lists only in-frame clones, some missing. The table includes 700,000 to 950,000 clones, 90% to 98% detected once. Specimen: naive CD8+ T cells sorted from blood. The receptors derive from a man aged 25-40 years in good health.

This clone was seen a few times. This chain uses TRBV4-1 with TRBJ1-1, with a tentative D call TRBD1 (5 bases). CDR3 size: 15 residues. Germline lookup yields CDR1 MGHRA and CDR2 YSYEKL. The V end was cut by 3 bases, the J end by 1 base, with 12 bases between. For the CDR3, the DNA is TGCGCCAGCAGCCAGCGGGACGTCTCGAACACTGAAGCTTTCTTT. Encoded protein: CASSQRDVSNTEAFF.

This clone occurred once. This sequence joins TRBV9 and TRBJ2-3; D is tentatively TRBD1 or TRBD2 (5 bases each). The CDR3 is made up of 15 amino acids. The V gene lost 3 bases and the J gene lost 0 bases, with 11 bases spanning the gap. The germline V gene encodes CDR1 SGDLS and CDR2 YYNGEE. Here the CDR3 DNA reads TGTGCCAGCAGCGCCACAGGACTGAGCACAGATACGCAGTATTTT. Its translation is CASSATGLSTDTQYF.

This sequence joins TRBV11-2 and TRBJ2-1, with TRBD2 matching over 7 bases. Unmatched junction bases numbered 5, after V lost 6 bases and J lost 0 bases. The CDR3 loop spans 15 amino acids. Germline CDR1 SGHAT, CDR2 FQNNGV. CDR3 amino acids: CASRPRGSSYNEQFF. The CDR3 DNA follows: TGTGCCAGCAGACCGCGGGGGAGCTCCTACAATGAGCAGTTCTTC.

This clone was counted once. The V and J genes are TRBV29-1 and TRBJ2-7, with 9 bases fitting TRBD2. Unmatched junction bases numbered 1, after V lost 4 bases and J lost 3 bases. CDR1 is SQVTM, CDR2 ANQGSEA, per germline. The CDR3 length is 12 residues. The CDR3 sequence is CSVVREGYEQYF. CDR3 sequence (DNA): TGCAGCGTTGTGCGGGAGGGCTACGAGCAGTACTTC.

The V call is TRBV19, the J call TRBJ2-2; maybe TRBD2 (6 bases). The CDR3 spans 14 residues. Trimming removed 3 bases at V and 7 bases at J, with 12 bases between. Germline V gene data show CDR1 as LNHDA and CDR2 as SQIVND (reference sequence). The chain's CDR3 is CASSMSVTSGELFF. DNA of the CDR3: TGTGCCAGTAGTATGTCGGTGACTAGCGGGGAGCTGTTTTTT.

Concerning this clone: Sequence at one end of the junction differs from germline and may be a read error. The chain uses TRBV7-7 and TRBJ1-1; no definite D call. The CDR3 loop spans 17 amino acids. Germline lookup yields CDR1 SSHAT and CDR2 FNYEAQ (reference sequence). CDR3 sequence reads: CASSRDNKDGWDTEAFF. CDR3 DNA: TGTGCTAGCAGCCGAGATAACAAGGACGGGTGGGACACTGAAGCTTTCTTT.

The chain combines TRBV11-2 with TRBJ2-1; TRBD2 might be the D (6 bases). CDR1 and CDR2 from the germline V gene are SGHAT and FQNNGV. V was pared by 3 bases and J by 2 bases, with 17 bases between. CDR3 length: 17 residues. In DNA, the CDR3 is TGTGCCAGCAGCTTTATCTCGATCCGGGAGACCTACAATGAGCAGTTCTTC. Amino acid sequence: CASSFISIRETYNEQFF.

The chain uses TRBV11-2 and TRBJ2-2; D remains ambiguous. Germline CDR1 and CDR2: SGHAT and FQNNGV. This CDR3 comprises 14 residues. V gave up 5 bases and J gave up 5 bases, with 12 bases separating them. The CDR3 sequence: CASSHQVGTGELFF. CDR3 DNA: TGTGCCAGCAGCCACCAAGTTGGTACCGGGGAGCTGTTTTTT.

The CDR3, as DNA: TGTGCCAGCAGCGAATTCCACGGGGGGTATGGCTACACCTTC. This sequence encodes CASSEFHGGYGYTF. The V call is TRBV9, the J call TRBJ1-2; perhaps TRBD1 as D (5 bases). Germline CDR1 SGDLS, CDR2 YYNGEE. There are 14 residues in the CDR3. V shed 3 bases and J shed 5 bases, with 14 bases lying between them.

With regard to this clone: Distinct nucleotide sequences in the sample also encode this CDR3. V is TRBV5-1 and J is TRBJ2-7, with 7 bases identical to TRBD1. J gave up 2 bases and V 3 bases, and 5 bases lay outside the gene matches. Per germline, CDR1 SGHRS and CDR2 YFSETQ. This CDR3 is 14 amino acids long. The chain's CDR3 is CASSYRTGAYEQYF. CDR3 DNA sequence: TGCGCCAGCAGCTACCGGACAGGAGCCTACGAGCAGTACTTC.

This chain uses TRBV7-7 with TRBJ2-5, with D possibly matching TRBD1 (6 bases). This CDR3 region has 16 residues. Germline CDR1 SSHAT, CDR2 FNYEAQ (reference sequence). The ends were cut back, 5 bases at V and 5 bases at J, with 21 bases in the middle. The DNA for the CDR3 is TGTGCCAGCAGCCAAGTAGAGGACAGTCCGTTCGAGACCCAGTACTTC. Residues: CASSQVEDSPFETQYF.

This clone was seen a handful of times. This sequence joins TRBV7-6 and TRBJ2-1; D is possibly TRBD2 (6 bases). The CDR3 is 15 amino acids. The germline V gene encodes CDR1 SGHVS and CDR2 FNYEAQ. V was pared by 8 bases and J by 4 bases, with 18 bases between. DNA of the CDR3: TGTGCCAGCGCTACCGGGGGAAACGGGTACAATGAGCAGTTCTTC. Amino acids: CASATGGNGYNEQFF.

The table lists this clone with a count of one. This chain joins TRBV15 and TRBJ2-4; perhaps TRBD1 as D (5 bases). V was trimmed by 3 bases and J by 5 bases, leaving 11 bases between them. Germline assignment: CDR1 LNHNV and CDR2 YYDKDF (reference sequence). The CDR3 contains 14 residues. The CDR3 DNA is TGTGCCACCAGCAGTTTAGGGGCCGAAAACATTCAGTACTTC. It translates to CATSSLGAENIQYF.

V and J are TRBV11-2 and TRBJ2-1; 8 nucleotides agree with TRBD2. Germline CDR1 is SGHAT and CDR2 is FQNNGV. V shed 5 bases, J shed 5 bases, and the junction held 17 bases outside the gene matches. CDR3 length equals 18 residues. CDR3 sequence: CASSDPIGTRGLHNEQFF. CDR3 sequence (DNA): TGTGCCAGCAGCGACCCCATCGGGACTAGGGGTCTTCACAATGAGCAGTTCTTC.

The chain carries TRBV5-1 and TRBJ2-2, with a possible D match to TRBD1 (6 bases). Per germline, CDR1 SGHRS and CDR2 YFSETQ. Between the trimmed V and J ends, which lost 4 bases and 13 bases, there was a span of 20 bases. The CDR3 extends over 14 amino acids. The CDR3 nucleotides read TGCGCCAGCAGCGTGACCGGGACAAGTGGTGTGCTGTTTTTT. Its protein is CASSVTGTSGVLFF. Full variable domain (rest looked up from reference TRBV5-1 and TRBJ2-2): KAGVTQTPRYLIKTRGQQVTLSCSPISGHRSVSWYQQTPGQGLQFLFEYFSETQRNKGNFPGRFSGRQFSNSRSEMNVSTLELGDSALYLCASSVTGTSGVLFFGEGSRLTVL.

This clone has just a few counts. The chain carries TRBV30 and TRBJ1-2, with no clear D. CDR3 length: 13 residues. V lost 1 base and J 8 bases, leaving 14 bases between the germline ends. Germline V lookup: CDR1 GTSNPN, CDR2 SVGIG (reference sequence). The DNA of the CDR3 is TGTGCCTGGAGTGACAGCCTCTATGACGGCTACACCTTC. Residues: CAWSDSLYDGYTF.

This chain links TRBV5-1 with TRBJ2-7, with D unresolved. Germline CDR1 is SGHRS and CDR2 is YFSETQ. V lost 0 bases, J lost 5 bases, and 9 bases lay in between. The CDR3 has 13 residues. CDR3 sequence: CASSLEGLDEQYF. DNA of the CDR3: TGCGCCAGCAGCTTGGAGGGTTTAGACGAGCAGTACTTC.

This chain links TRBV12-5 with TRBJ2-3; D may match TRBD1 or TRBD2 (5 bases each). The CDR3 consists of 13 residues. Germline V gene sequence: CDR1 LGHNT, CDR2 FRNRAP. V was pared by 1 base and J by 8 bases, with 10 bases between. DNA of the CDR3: TGTGCTAGTGGTTTGGAGTTTGGGGGTACGCAGTATTTT. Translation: CASGLEFGGTQYF.